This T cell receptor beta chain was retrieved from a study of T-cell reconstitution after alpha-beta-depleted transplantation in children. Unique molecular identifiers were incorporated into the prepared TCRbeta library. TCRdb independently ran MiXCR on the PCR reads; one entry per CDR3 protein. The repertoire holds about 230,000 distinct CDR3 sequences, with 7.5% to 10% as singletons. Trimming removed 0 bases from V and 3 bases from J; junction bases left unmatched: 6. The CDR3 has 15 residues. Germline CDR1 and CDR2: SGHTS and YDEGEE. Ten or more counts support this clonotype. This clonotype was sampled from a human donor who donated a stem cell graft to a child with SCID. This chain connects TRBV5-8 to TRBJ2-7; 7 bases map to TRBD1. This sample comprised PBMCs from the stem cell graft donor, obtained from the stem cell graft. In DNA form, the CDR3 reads TGTGCCAGCAGCTTGGGGGGACAGACCTACTACGAGCAGTACTTC. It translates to CASSLGGQTYYEQYF. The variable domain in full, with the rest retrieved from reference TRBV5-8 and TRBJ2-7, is EAGVTQSPTHLIKTRGQQATLRCSPISGHTSVYWYQQALGLGLQFLLWYDEGEERNRGNFPPRFSGRQFPNYSSELNVNALELEDSALYLCASSLGGQTYYEQYFGPGTRLTVT.